This paragraph reports one T cell receptor (beta chain). The antigen is unknown. This sample stems from a study of Ad26.COV2.S vaccination and SARS-CoV-2 variants. Study-wide context: Ad26.COV2.S arm of COV1001 included the donor.

Here immunoSEQ multiplex PCR was the method, and the copy in TCRdb shows in-frame clones only, minus some. The table records a few hundred thousand clones, 80% to 90% of them present only once. The V gene's germline CDR1 is MGHRA and CDR2 YSYEKL. This CDR3 spans 15 amino acids. V gave up 3 bases and J gave up 5 bases; unmatched junction bases: 4. Regarding treatment: approximately 18 received Ad26.COV2.S at low or high dose, single or two shots; about 5 received placebo; per-sample allocation not given. On day 63 after the first injection, vaccine and placebo recipients gave samples. Findings of the study overall: Measurement of non-spike TCR breadth gave similar results in vaccine and placebo recipients.

The chain recombines TRBV4-1 with TRBJ1-4; TRBD1 agrees at 9 bases. The origin of this receptor is a person aged 18 to 65 who received the Ad26.COV2.S COVID-19 vaccine or a placebo. Sample: peripheral blood, taken in a trial of Ad26.COV2.S vaccine versus placebo. The CDR3 region is CASSQTGGGNEKLFF. The CDR3 nucleotides read TGCGCCAGCAGCCAGACAGGGGGTGGAAATGAAAAACTGTTTTTT.